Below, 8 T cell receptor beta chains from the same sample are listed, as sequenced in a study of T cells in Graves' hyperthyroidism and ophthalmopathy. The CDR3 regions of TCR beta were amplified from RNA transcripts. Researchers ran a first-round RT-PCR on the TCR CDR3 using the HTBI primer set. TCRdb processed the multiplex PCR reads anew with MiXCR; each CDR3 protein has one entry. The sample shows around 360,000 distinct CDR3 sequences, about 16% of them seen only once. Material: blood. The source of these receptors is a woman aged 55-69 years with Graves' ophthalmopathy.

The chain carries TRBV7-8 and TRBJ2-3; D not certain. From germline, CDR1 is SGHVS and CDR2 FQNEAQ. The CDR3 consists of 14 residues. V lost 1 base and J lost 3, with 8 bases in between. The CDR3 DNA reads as TGTGCCAGCAGCTTAGAGGCGGTTACAGATACGCAGTATTTT. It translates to CASSLEAVTDTQYF.

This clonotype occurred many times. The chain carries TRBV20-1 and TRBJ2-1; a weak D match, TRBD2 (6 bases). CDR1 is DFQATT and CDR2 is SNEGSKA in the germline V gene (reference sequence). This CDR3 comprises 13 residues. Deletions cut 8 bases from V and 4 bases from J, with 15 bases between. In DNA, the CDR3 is TGCAGTCCTGCCGGGGGTATTTACAATGAGCAGTTCTTC. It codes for CSPAGGIYNEQFF.

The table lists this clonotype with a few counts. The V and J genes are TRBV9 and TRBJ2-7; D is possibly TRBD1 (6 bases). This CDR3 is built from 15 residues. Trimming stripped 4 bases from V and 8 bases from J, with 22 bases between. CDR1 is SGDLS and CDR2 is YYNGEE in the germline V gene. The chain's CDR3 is CASSTSGTQPYQQYF. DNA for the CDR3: TGTGCCAGCAGCACTTCCGGGACACAACCTTACCAGCAGTACTTC.

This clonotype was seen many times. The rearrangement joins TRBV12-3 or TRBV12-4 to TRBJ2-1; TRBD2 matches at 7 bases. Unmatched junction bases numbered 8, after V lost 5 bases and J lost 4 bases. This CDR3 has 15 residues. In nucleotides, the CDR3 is TGTGCCAGCAGTCCTGCCAGCGGGGTTTACAATGAGCAGTTCTTC. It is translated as CASSPASGVYNEQFF.

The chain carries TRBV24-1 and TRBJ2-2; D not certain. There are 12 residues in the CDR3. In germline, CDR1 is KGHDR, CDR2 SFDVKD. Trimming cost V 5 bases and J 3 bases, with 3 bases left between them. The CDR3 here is CATSVDTGELFF. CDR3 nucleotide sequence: TGTGCCACCAGTGTCGACACCGGGGAGCTGTTTTTT.

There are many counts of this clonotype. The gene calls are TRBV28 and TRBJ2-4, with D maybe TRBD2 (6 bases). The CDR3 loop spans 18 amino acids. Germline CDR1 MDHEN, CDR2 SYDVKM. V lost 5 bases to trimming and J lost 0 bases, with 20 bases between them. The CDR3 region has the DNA TGTGCCAGCAGTCCACTGTGGAGGGGAGTGACAGCCAAAAACATTCAGTACTTC. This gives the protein CASSPLWRGVTAKNIQYF.

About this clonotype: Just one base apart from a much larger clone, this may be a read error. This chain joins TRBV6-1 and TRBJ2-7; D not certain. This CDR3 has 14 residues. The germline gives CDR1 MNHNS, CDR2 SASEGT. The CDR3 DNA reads TGTGCCAGCACCGAAGGATTGTTCACCTACGAGCGGTACTTC. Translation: CASTEGLFTYERYF.

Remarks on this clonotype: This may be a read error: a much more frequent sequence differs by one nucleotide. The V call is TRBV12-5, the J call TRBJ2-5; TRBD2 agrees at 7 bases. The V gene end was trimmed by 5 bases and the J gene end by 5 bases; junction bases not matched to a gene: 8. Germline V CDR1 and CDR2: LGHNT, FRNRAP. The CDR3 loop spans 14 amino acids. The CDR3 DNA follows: TGTGCTAGTGGTCTGAGCGGGGTTAGGGAGACCCAGTACTTC. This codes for CASGLSGVRETQYF.